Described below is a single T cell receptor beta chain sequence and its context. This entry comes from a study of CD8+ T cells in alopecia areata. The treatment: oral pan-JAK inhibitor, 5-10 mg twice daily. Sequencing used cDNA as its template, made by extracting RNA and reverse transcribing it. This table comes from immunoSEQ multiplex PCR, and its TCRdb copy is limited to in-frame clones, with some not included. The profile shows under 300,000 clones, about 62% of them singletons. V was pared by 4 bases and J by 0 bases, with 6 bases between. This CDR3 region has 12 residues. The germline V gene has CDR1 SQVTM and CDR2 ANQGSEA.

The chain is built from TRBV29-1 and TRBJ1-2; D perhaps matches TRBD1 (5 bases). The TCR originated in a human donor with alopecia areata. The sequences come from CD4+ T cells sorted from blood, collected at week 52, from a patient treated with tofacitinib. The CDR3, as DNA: TGCAGCGTTGCGACAGCTAACTATGGCTACACCTTC. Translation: CSVATANYGYTF.